This TCR beta chain was found in a study of T cells in Graves' hyperthyroidism and ophthalmopathy. Study-level findings and limits: Clonotypes that were expanded in thyroid above 0.001 mostly appeared in blood too.

Hyperthyroidism patients were newly diagnosed, had disease duration under 2 months, and were aged 18 to 65 years. About 10 ml fresh peripheral blood yielded the PBMCs. The sample holds many counts of this clonotype. What it binds is not known. TCR beta CDR3 sequences were amplified from RNA transcripts. Initially, a first-round RT-PCR of the TCR CDR3 employed the HTBI primer set. TCRdb re-called the multiplex PCR reads with MiXCR, one entry per CDR3 protein. The sample shows about 340,000 distinct CDR3 sequences, over 15% of them seen only once. The V and J ends lost 2 bases and 4 bases respectively, with 11 bases between them. This CDR3 contains 13 residues. Per the germline V gene, CDR1 is GTSNPN and CDR2 is SVGIG (reference sequence).

The genes are TRBV30 and TRBJ1-2; D remains ambiguous. The receptor was derived from a woman aged 45-65 years with Graves' hyperthyroidism. The sequenced material came from blood. The CDR3 nucleotides are TGTGCCTGGAGTTTTGAGGGAGCCTATGGCTACACCTTC. This encodes CAWSFEGAYGYTF. Supplemented by reference TRBV30 and TRBJ1-2, the full variable domain reads SQTIHQWPATLVQPVGSPLSLECTVEGTSNPNLYWYRQAAGRGLQLLFYSVGIGQISSEVPQNLSASRPQDRQFILSSKKLLLSDSGFYLCAWSFEGAYGYTFGSGTRLTVV.